Listed below are T cell receptor beta chains from one sample, sequenced in a study of regulatory T cells in long-lasting Graves disease. TCRdb reprocessed the multiplex PCR reads with MiXCR, giving one entry per CDR3 protein. Found here are 350,000 to 500,000 distinct CDR3 sequences, around 13% of them singletons; the top ten hold approximately 17%. These data were also reused for a study on T cells in Graves' hyperthyroidism and ophthalmopathy.

Source: peripheral blood mononuclear cells (PBMCs), taken at new diagnosis, from a patient treated with antithyroid drugs. All receptors derive from a woman aged 50 to 60 with Graves disease. Both conserved end residues are part of each CDR3. A D gene is named only where the DNA matches it firmly. A row's size may be missing; if present it is once, few, many or a size class.

clone size,J gene,V gene,D gene,CDR3 protein,CDR3 DNA
few,TRBJ1-5,TRBV20-1,-,CSASSGLRSNQPQHF,TGCAGTGCTAGCTCCGGGCTGAGAAGCAATCAGCCCCAGCATTTT
many,TRBJ1-3,TRBV6-1,-,CASSIIRSGNTIYF,TGTGCCAGCAGTATCATTCGCTCTGGAAACACCATATATTTT
-,TRBJ2-7,TRBV20-1,TRBD2,CSAPGGLADRYEQYF,TGCAGTGCCCCGGGGGGTCTAGCGGACCGCTACGAGCAGTACTTC
few,TRBJ2-2,TRBV20-1,TRBD2,CSAPSGAGTGELFF,TGCAGTGCCCCTAGCGGGGCGGGGACCGGGGAGCTGTTTTTT
-,TRBJ1-2,TRBV19,TRBD1,CASRWTGRNYGYTF,TGTGCCAGTCGGTGGACAGGAAGAAACTATGGCTACACCTTC
-,TRBJ1-1,TRBV7-9,-,CASSTMLGPTEAFF,TGTGCCAGCAGCACCATGTTGGGGCCCACTGAAGCTTTCTTT
-,TRBJ1-5,TRBV4-1,TRBD1,CASSEKYRGGNQPQHF,TGCGCCAGCAGCGAAAAATACAGGGGAGGGAATCAGCCCCAGCATTTT
few,TRBJ2-3,TRBV10-3,TRBD2,CAISRLAGGTDTQYF,TGTGCCATCAGCCGCTTGGCGGGAGGGACAGATACGCAGTATTTT
few,TRBJ2-1,TRBV4-2,TRBD2,CASSQELREGLHEQFF,TGTGCCAGCAGCCAAGAACTGCGGGAGGGCCTTCATGAGCAGTTCTTC
many,TRBJ1-2,TRBV2,-,CASSAVTPIYGYTF,TGTGCCAGCAGTGCAGTAACCCCGATCTATGGCTACACCTTC
many,TRBJ2-7,TRBV28,TRBD2,CASSLSPGLGTDEQYF,TGTGCCAGCAGTTTATCCCCGGGACTAGGAACAGACGAGCAGTACTTC
few,TRBJ2-1,TRBV9,-,CASSVDLRGIREQFF,TGTGCCAGCAGCGTAGACTTGAGGGGAATACGTGAGCAGTTCTTC
many,TRBJ2-1,TRBV10-3,TRBD2,CAISERTSGRLSVSYNEQFF,TGTGCCATCAGTGAGAGGACTAGCGGGAGGCTTTCCGTCTCCTACAATGAGCAGTTCTTC
many,TRBJ2-7,TRBV3-1,TRBD2,CASSHPSGRYEQYF,TGTGCCAGCAGCCATCCTAGCGGGAGGTACGAGCAGTACTTC
-,TRBJ1-3,TRBV29-1,TRBD1,CSPPDRGRENTIYF,TGCAGCCCCCCGGACAGGGGGCGCGAAAACACCATATATTTT
few,TRBJ2-3,TRBV27,-,CASSLLGGAPDTQYF,TGTGCCAGCAGTTTATTGGGGGGGGCCCCAGATACGCAGTATTTT
many,TRBJ2-1,TRBV29-1,-,CSVTGDSGHNEQFF,TGCAGCGTAACGGGGGATAGCGGACACAATGAGCAGTTCTTC
many,TRBJ2-3,TRBV6-2/TRBV6-3,TRBD1,CASSYDDRGSHTQYF,TGTGCCAGCAGTTACGATGACAGGGGTTCACATACGCAGTATTTT
few,TRBJ2-6,TRBV9,-,CASSGLNTFSGANVLTF,TGTGCCAGCAGCGGATTGAACACGTTCTCTGGGGCCAACGTCCTGACTTTC
many,TRBJ2-3,TRBV7-2,TRBD2,CASSLASAGEGQDTQYF,TGTGCCAGCAGCTTAGCGTCGGCGGGAGAAGGCCAAGATACGCAGTATTTT
-,TRBJ2-1,TRBV6-1,-,CASRTNNEQFF,TGTGCCAGCAGGACTAACAATGAGCAGTTCTTC
many,TRBJ2-1,TRBV28,TRBD2,CASSLPTSGYYNEQFF,TGTGCCAGCAGCTTACCGACTAGCGGGTATTACAATGAGCAGTTCTTC
many,TRBJ1-1,TRBV6-1,TRBD1,CASSGRNRGTGAGEAFF,TGTGCCAGCAGCGGAAGGAACAGGGGGACAGGGGCCGGTGAAGCTTTCTTT
many,TRBJ1-6,TRBV28,-,CASSLSPGGGNSPLHF,TGTGCCAGCAGTTTATCGCCGGGGGGCGGTAATTCACCCCTCCACTTT
few,TRBJ2-7,TRBV27,-,CARVSYEQYF,TGTGCCCGTGTCTCCTACGAGCAGTACTTC
-,TRBJ2-7,TRBV7-9,TRBD2,CASSLVGRVHEQYF,TGTGCCAGCAGCTTAGTGGGGAGGGTGCACGAGCAGTACTTC
few,TRBJ2-7,TRBV4-2,TRBD1,CASSQPRDRHTYEQYF,TGTGCCAGCAGCCAACCCCGGGACAGACACACCTACGAGCAGTACTTC
-,TRBJ2-7,TRBV2,-,CASSRQGNEQYF,TGTGCCAGCAGTAGGCAGGGGAACGAGCAGTACTTC
-,TRBJ2-7,TRBV19,TRBD2,CASNKAGGPSEQYF,TGTGCCAGTAATAAAGCGGGAGGGCCTAGCGAGCAGTACTTC
many,TRBJ1-4,TRBV7-9,-,CASNRLLVDEKLFF,TGTGCCAGCAACAGGCTGCTTGTGGATGAAAAACTGTTTTTT
many,TRBJ1-6,TRBV12-3/TRBV12-4,-,CASSTDTSNSPLHF,TGTGCCAGCAGTACCGACACTTCAAATTCACCCCTCCACTTT
-,TRBJ1-1,TRBV29-1,-,CSVGSDAYGAFF,TGCAGCGTTGGTTCGGACGCCTATGGGGCTTTCTTT
many,TRBJ2-2,TRBV18,-,CASSPMERANTGELFF,TGTGCCAGCTCACCAATGGAGCGCGCGAACACCGGGGAGCTGTTTTTT
many,TRBJ1-6,TRBV20-1,-,CSARAGPDNSPLHF,TGCAGTGCTAGAGCCGGCCCCGATAATTCACCCCTCCACTTT
-,TRBJ2-1,TRBV28,TRBD2,CASSGTNINEQFF,TGTGCCAGCAGTGGGACTAACATCAATGAGCAGTTCTTC
few,TRBJ1-3,TRBV30,-,CAWSVLAGNTIYF,TGTGCCTGGAGTGTACTCGCCGGAAACACCATATATTTT
-,TRBJ1-5,TRBV18,-,CASSPSAGADQPQHF,TGTGCCAGCTCACCGAGCGCGGGGGCAGATCAGCCCCAGCATTTT
-,TRBJ2-1,TRBV27,-,CASSLSPRGNNNEQFF,TGTGCCAGCAGTTTATCCCCACGGGGCAACAACAATGAGCAGTTCTTC
few,TRBJ1-6,TRBV9,TRBD1,CASSVGTGLNSPLHF,TGTGCCAGCAGCGTAGGGACAGGGTTGAATTCACCCCTCCACTTT
many,TRBJ1-3,TRBV28,TRBD1,CASSPNTFKDRSSGNTIYF,TGTGCCAGCAGTCCGAACACCTTCAAGGACAGGAGCTCTGGAAACACCATATATTTT